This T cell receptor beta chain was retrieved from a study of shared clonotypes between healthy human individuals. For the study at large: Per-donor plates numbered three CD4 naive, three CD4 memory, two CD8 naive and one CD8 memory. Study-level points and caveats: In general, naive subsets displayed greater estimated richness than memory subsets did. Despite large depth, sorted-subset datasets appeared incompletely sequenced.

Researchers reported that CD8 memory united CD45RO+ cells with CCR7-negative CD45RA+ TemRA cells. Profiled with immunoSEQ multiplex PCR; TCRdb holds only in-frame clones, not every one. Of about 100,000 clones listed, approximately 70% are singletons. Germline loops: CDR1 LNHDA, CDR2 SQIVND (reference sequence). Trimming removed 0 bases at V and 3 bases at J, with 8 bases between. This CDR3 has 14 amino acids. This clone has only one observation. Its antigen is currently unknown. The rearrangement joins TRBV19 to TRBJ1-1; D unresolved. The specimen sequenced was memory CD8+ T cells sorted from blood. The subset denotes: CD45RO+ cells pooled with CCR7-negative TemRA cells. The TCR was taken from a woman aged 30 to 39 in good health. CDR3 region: CASSIERSYTEAFF. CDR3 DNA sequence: TGTGCCAGTAGTATAGAACGCAGTTACACTGAAGCTTTCTTT.